The rows below give T cell receptor beta chains drawn from one sample of a study of blood T cell repertoires in COVID-19. TCRdb keeps only in-frame clones here, not all; method: immunoSEQ multiplex PCR. This table holds tens of thousands of clones, roughly 87% found once. Source material: peripheral blood. The receptor set was obtained from a man in his fifties with active COVID-19. Each CDR3 is given with its conserved first and last residue. Each record gives: V gene, clone size, J gene, D gene, CDR3 DNA, CDR3 protein. A D gene is named only where the DNA matches it firmly. Only some rows state a clone size, as once, few, many or a class for expanded clones.

TRBV6-2/TRBV6-3,NA,TRBJ1-6,TRBD1,TGTGCCAGCAGCCCCCCGCGGGACAGAACTAATTCACCCCTCCACTTT,CASSPPRDRTNSPLHF
TRBV14,NA,TRBJ2-2,NA,TGTGCCAGCAGCCAGTTTCTAGCGAACACCGGGGAGCTGTTTTTT,CASSQFLANTGELFF
TRBV5-1,NA,TRBJ1-2,NA,TGCGCCAGCAGCTCCGCAGGGCGAGGCTACACCTTC,CASSSAGRGYTF
TRBV2,NA,TRBJ2-2,NA,TGTGCCAGCAGTGCTAAACTAGCAGCCACAACCGGGGAGCTGTTTTTT,CASSAKLAATTGELFF
TRBV6-2/TRBV6-3,NA,TRBJ2-1,TRBD2,TGTGCCAGCAGTTCCTATTGGACTAGCGGGGGGACTTACAATGAGCAGTTCTTC,CASSSYWTSGGTYNEQFF
TRBV6-4,NA,TRBJ2-3,TRBD2,TGTGCCAGCAGAGCTAGCGGGGCCGCAGATACGCAGTATTTT,CASRASGAADTQYF
TRBV7-3,NA,TRBJ1-1,NA,TGTGCCAGCAGCCGCCAGGGGAACACTGAAGCTTTCTTT,CASSRQGNTEAFF
TRBV3-1/TRBV3-2,NA,TRBJ1-6,NA,TGTGCCAGCAGCCAAAGGGCCGGGACACCTAATTCACCCCTCCACTTT,CASSQRAGTPNSPLHF
TRBV18,NA,TRBJ1-1,NA,TGTGCCAGCTCACCTTCGGCAGGGGCCCGAACTGAAGCTTTCTTT,CASSPSAGARTEAFF
TRBV3-1/TRBV3-2,NA,TRBJ2-3,NA,TGTGCCAGCAGCTGGGGGGTAGCGGCCACAGATACGCAGTATTTT,CASSWGVAATDTQYF
TRBV3-1/TRBV3-2,once,TRBJ2-5,NA,TGTGCCAGCAGTCTTGCCGGGGTTGAGACCCAGTACTTC,CASSLAGVETQYF
TRBV7-2,once,TRBJ1-1,NA,TGTGCCAGCAGCTCTATGATTAACACTGAAGCTTTCTTT,CASSSMINTEAFF
TRBV7-7,NA,TRBJ1-1,NA,TGTGCTAGCAGCTATCGGGAGGAAGGGGGGAACACTGAAGCTTTCTTT,CASSYREEGGNTEAFF
TRBV10-2,few,TRBJ1-2,NA,TGCGCCAGCAGTGGATTCCCGATTCCAGACTATGGCTACACCTTC,CASSGFPIPDYGYTF
TRBV29-1,NA,TRBJ2-1,TRBD2,TGCAGCGTTGTTCTAGCGGCGAGTTTTGATGAGCAGTTCTTC,CSVVLAASFDEQFF
TRBV28,NA,TRBJ1-1,NA,TGTGCCAGCACCGCCCCAGGGTACACTGAAGCTTTCTTT,CASTAPGYTEAFF
TRBV4-3,NA,TRBJ2-7,TRBD2,TGCGCCAGCAGCCGGGTAGCGGGGGCGACTCCCTACGAGCAGTACTTC,CASSRVAGATPYEQYF
TRBV7-8,NA,TRBJ1-2,TRBD1,TGTGCCAGCAGCTTCGGACAGGGGGAGGGTGGCTACACCTTC,CASSFGQGEGGYTF